Each of the 21 T cell receptor beta chains below was sequenced from the same sample in a study of regulatory T cells in long-lasting Graves disease. Through Arm-PCR of CDR3 regions and iRepertoire HTBI primers, TCR beta libraries were built. From the multiplex PCR reads, TCRdb called clonotypes with MiXCR, one entry per CDR3 protein. The data show about 540,000 distinct CDR3 sequences, approximately 12% seen once. Time point here: newly diagnosed GD, antithyroid drugs for less than 3 months. After RNA was extracted from PBMCs, the TCR library was made from it. The data were also submitted as part of a second study, on T cells in Graves' hyperthyroidism and ophthalmopathy.

Sample: peripheral blood mononuclear cells (PBMCs), taken at new diagnosis, from a patient treated with antithyroid drugs. Every receptor here comes from a man aged 30-40 years with Graves disease.

This clonotype was recorded at least ten times. The chain is built from TRBV3-1 and TRBJ2-3; D gene ambiguous. The germline V gene has CDR1 LGHDT and CDR2 YNNKEL (reference sequence). Trimming pared 4 bases from V and 10 bases from J, leaving 18 bases between. The CDR3 has 14 residues. The CDR3 sequence is CASSPTNVGTAQYF. The CDR3 DNA sequence: TGTGCCAGCAGCCCCACGAACGTCGGCACAGCGCAGTATTTT.

This clonotype was counted ten times or more. The rearrangement links TRBV12-3 or TRBV12-4 to TRBJ2-5; TRBD2 agrees at 8 bases. This CDR3 region has 16 residues. V gave up 3 bases and J gave up 8 bases; unmatched junction bases: 14. CDR3 amino acids: CASSLAGRASFPTQYF. CDR3 DNA: TGTGCCAGCAGTTTGGCCGGGAGGGCTTCCTTCCCTACCCAGTACTTC.

The V call is TRBV3-1, the J call TRBJ2-7, with D tentatively TRBD1 (6 bases). The CDR3 covers 13 residues. V was clipped by 3 bases and J by 6 bases, with 12 bases between them. Per germline, CDR1 LGHDT and CDR2 YNNKEL (reference sequence). The DNA of the CDR3 is TGTGCCAGCAGCCAGCAGGGGCGCGGCGAGCAGTACTTC. Protein: CASSQQGRGEQYF.

To note about this clonotype: Since the CDR3 does not end with the conserved phenylalanine or tryptophan, this likely comes from a read error. The DNA is omitted, as the CDR3 cannot be located on it reliably, and the CDR3 follows TCRdb's listing. The rearrangement links TRBV29-1 to TRBJ2-4; TRBD2, the D gene given by the table, was not confirmed from the DNA. Germline V gives CDR1 SQVTM, CDR2 ANQGSEA. The CDR3 is 8 amino acids in total, end residues counted. CDR3 in amino acids: CSVGTGTS.

There are many counts of this clonotype. This rearrangement joins TRBV11-2 to TRBJ2-1; 12 nucleotides agree with TRBD2. The CDR3 sequence is 13 residues long. Germline values: CDR1 SGHAT, CDR2 FQNNGV. Trimming at V came to 7 bases and at J to 7 bases, leaving 2 bases not matched to a gene. In DNA form, the CDR3 reads TGTGCCAGCAAGACTAGCGGGAGAAATGAGCAGTTCTTC. It translates to CASKTSGRNEQFF.

This clonotype was detected ten times or more. This chain connects TRBV15 to TRBJ1-5, with a weak D call TRBD1 (5 bases). CDR1 and CDR2 from the germline V gene are LNHNV and YYDKDF (reference sequence). Trimming took 0 bases from V and 7 from J, leaving 7 bases between them. This CDR3 spans 13 amino acids. The CDR3 is CATSRDRQQPQHF. CDR3 DNA sequence: TGTGCCACCAGCAGAGACAGACAGCAGCCCCAGCATTTT. Together with reference TRBV15 and TRBJ1-5, the CDR3 gives the full variable domain: DAMVIQNPRYQVTQFGKPVTLSCSQTLNHNVMYWYQQKSSQAPKLLFHYYDKDFNNEADTPDNFQSRRPNTSFCFLDIRSPGLGDTAMYLCATSRDRQQPQHFGDGTRLSIL.

In this sample, this clonotype turned up many times. The J gene is TRBJ2-1, the V gene TRBV12-3 or TRBV12-4; TRBD1 matches 9 bases. The CDR3 covers 14 residues. V was clipped by 6 bases and J by 5 bases; unmatched bases: 5. The CDR3 DNA follows: TGTGCCAGCAGCCTAAGGACAGGGGACAATGAGCAGTTCTTC. Residues: CASSLRTGDNEQFF.

This clonotype was observed a handful of times. The junction shows a germline mismatch at one end, possibly a read error. The chain uses TRBV2 and TRBJ2-5; weak D call: TRBD2 (5 bases). CDR1 SNHLY and CDR2 FYNNEI come from the germline V gene. The CDR3 is 13 amino acids. The CDR3 nucleotides are TGTGCCAGCAGCGAGCGGACGCAAGAGGCCCAGTACTTC. It translates to CASSERTQEAQYF.

This clonotype showed up just a few times. This chain links TRBV5-6 with TRBJ1-6; TRBD1 matches at 7 bases. V dropped 2 bases and J dropped 9; count of bases not matched to a gene: 8. The CDR3 is made up of 15 amino acids. Germline CDR1 is SGHDT and CDR2 is YYEEEE. Written as DNA, the CDR3 is TGTGCCAGCAGCTTTATGGACAGGCTTGGTTCACCCCTCCACTTT. Translated, it gives CASSFMDRLGSPLHF. Combining the CDR3 with reference TRBV5-6 and TRBJ1-6 gives the whole variable domain DAGVTQSPTHLIKTRGQQVTLRCSPKSGHDTVSWYQQALGQGPQFIFQYYEEEERQRGNFPDRFSGHQFPNYSSELNVNALLLGDSALYLCASSFMDRLGSPLHFGNGTRLTVT.

The rearrangement links TRBV7-9 to TRBJ2-3; D possibly corresponds to TRBD1 (6 bases). CDR3 length: 19 residues. V was shortened by 1 base and J by 2 bases, with 22 bases between the two germline ends. From germline, CDR1 is SEHNR and CDR2 FQNEAQ (reference sequence). CDR3 DNA sequence: TGTGCCAGCAGCTTAGTGGGTCGGGGAGTTCCGGGACACACAGATACGCAGTATTTT. Protein sequence: CASSLVGRGVPGHTDTQYF.

This clonotype was detected ten times or more. This rearrangement joins TRBV5-6 to TRBJ2-7; 8 nucleotides line up with TRBD1. Germline lookup yields CDR1 SGHDT and CDR2 YYEEEE. This CDR3 has 14 amino acids. Unmatched junction bases numbered 4, after V lost 0 bases and J lost 5 bases. DNA of the CDR3: TGTGCCAGCAGCTTGGGGACAGGGAGGAACGAGCAGTACTTC. Translation gives CASSLGTGRNEQYF.

This clonotype occurred many times. The rearrangement joins TRBV12-3 or TRBV12-4 to TRBJ1-5, with D unresolved. V lost 3 bases and J 5 bases, leaving 17 bases between the germline ends. The CDR3 loop spans 16 amino acids. The CDR3 loop reads CASSLLNKLEYQPQHF. The CDR3 bases are TGTGCCAGCAGTTTGCTAAACAAGCTGGAATATCAGCCCCAGCATTTT.

The rearrangement links TRBV7-2 to TRBJ1-2; 9 bases are a match to TRBD1. Germline values: CDR1 SGHTA, CDR2 FQGNSA. Losses at the gene ends were 8 bases for V and 8 bases for J; bases not matched to a gene: 6. The CDR3 has 12 amino acids. The CDR3 reads CASAGQGRGYTF. CDR3 DNA: TGTGCCAGCGCGGGACAGGGTCGCGGCTACACCTTC.

At least ten counts were recorded for this clonotype. In nucleotides, the CDR3 is TGCAGTGCTATTGTCGTGGCCGCGCGGGAAAAACTGTTTTTT. Encoded protein: CSAIVVAAREKLFF. V and J are TRBV20-1 and TRBJ1-4; no clear D. The V end lost 4 bases, the J end lost 8 bases, and 17 bases lay between the germline ends. Germline CDR1 is DFQATT and CDR2 is SNEGSKA (reference sequence). CDR3 length equals 14 residues.

This clonotype was seen repeatedly, ten times or more. This sequence joins TRBV10-1 and TRBJ2-1; possibly TRBD2 for D (5 bases). Per germline, CDR1 WNHNN and CDR2 SYGVQD (reference sequence). CDR3 size: 16 residues. V lost 3 bases to trimming and J lost 8 bases, with 20 bases between them. The CDR3 DNA is TGCGCCAGCAGTGACGTCTCCGAGAGTCCGAGGGATGAGCAGTTCTTC. Amino acid sequence: CASSDVSESPRDEQFF.

This clonotype has at least ten counts. The rearrangement joins TRBV9 to TRBJ2-1; D possibly corresponds to TRBD2 (6 bases). V dropped 7 bases and J dropped 0 bases, with 11 bases sitting between them. The germline CDR1 and CDR2 sequences are SGDLS and YYNGEE. The CDR3 length is 14 residues. CDR3 loop: CASARGSSYNEQFF. In DNA, the CDR3 is TGTGCCAGCGCGCGGGGTAGCTCCTACAATGAGCAGTTCTTC.

This clonotype was seen repeatedly, ten times or more. This chain connects TRBV28 to TRBJ2-4; 9 nucleotides match TRBD1. Trimming removed 6 bases from V and 11 bases from J; junction bases left unmatched: 14. The germline V gene encodes CDR1 MDHEN and CDR2 SYDVKM. The CDR3 consists of 15 residues. The CDR3 protein is CASSRQKGQGLVQYF. The CDR3 DNA follows: TGTGCCAGCAGCCGACAAAAAGGACAGGGGTTGGTTCAGTACTTC.

This clonotype was found many times. The chain uses TRBV3-1 and TRBJ1-5; no reliable D call. Trimming stripped 1 base from V and 7 bases from J, with 5 bases between. Germline values: CDR1 LGHDT, CDR2 YNNKEL (reference sequence). The CDR3 extends over 12 amino acids. The CDR3 protein is CASSQVGQPQHF. Written as DNA, the CDR3 is TGTGCCAGCAGCCAAGTCGGCCAGCCCCAGCATTTT.

At least ten counts were recorded for this clonotype. This chain links TRBV2 with TRBJ1-2; 7 nucleotides align to TRBD1. Losses at the gene ends were 8 bases for V and 5 bases for J; bases not matched to a gene: 11. The CDR3 is 14 amino acids. CDR1 SNHLY and CDR2 FYNNEI come from the germline V gene. CDR3 residues: CASDRVGEKYGYTF. The DNA of the CDR3 is TGTGCCAGCGACAGGGTGGGTGAGAAATATGGCTACACCTTC.

This clonotype was picked up many times. CDR3 DNA sequence: TGTGCCACCAGCATCGCAGGGGTAGGGGGGACTGAAGCTTTCTTT. Amino acid sequence: CATSIAGVGGTEAFF. This sequence joins TRBV15 and TRBJ1-1; a possible D gene is TRBD1 (6 bases). The CDR3 runs 15 residues. V lost 4 bases, J lost 5 bases, and 17 bases lay in between. Germline assignment: CDR1 LNHNV and CDR2 YYDKDF (reference sequence).

This clonotype was observed many times. The chain is built from TRBV6-1 and TRBJ2-7, with D tentatively TRBD1 or TRBD2 (6 bases each). This CDR3 has 14 residues. The germline V gene has CDR1 MNHNS and CDR2 SASEGT. The germline V and J ends were trimmed by 5 bases and 3 bases, with 14 bases remaining between them. CDR3 region: CASSLRGGDYEQYF. The DNA for the CDR3 is TGTGCCAGCAGTCTCAGGGGAGGCGACTACGAGCAGTACTTC.